These 17 T cell receptor beta chains originate from one sample sequenced in a study of CD8+CD57+ T cells in acquired aplastic anemia. Researchers used genomic DNA as the template to profile TCR beta VDJ and CDR3. Using its own MiXCR run on the reads, TCRdb lists one record per CDR3 protein. The table records under 250,000 distinct CDR3 sequences, roughly 35% of them present only once. Sequencing used sorted CD4+, CD8+, or CD8+CD57+ T cells (not recorded which) from PBMCs. All receptors derive from a human donor in good health, serving as a control.

This clonotype was seen ten or more times. The V call is TRBV2, the J call TRBJ1-2; TRBD1 might be the D (5 bases). The V end was cut by 0 bases, the J end by 10 bases, with 18 bases between. From germline, CDR1 is SNHLY and CDR2 FYNNEI. The CDR3 is 15 amino acids. Here the CDR3 DNA reads TGTGCCAGCAGTGAAGCGCTTCGTGGGACTTCAGCCTACACCTTC. Translation gives CASSEALRGTSAYTF.

The CDR3 bases are TGCGCCAGCGGGGTAAGGGACAGCACAGATACGCAGTATTTT. Its protein product is CASGVRDSTDTQYF. This sequence joins TRBV5-1 and TRBJ2-3; possibly TRBD1 or TRBD2 for D (5 bases each). Germline CDR1 is SGHRS and CDR2 is YFSETQ. The CDR3 extends over 14 amino acids. The V gene lost 7 bases and the J gene lost 0 bases, with 12 bases spanning the gap.

Regarding this clonotype: At one end, the junction sequence differs from germline, possibly due to a read error. The gene calls are TRBV4-1 and TRBJ1-4; D gene unclear. This CDR3 has 17 amino acids. CDR1 and CDR2 from the germline V gene are MGHRA and YSYEKL. The DNA of the CDR3 is TGCGCCAGCAGCCAAGGTGCCAGGTGGGAGGCTAATGAAAAACTGGTTTTT. It encodes CASSQGARWEANEKLVF.

This clonotype was detected only a few times. The chain couples TRBV6-1 to TRBJ1-2; a possible D gene is TRBD1 (6 bases). The V gene's germline CDR1 is MNHNS and CDR2 SASEGT. V was clipped by 8 bases and J by 7 bases, with 14 bases between them. The CDR3 runs 12 residues. The chain's CDR3 is CASSLNRAGYTF. The CDR3 DNA sequence: TGTGCCAGCTCATTGAACAGGGCTGGCTACACCTTC.

This clonotype occurred many times. The chain recombines TRBV29-1 with TRBJ1-2; 7 bases are a match to TRBD1. Germline values: CDR1 SQVTM, CDR2 ANQGSEA. CDR3 size: 11 residues. With 4 bases clipped from V and 5 bases from J, the junction kept 1 base outside the gene matches. The CDR3 loop is CSVGTGYGYTF. CDR3 nucleotide sequence: TGCAGCGTTGGGACAGGTTATGGCTACACCTTC.

This chain uses TRBV19 with TRBJ1-2, with D perhaps matching TRBD1 (6 bases). Germline CDR1 is LNHDA and CDR2 is SQIVND (reference sequence). The CDR3 has 16 residues. The V end lost 9 bases, the J end lost 3 bases, and 23 bases lay between the germline ends. The CDR3 bases are TGTGCCAGCGACCCTCGTGGGGGGCGCATGGACTATGGCTACACCTTC. Amino acids: CASDPRGGRMDYGYTF. Based on the CDR3 plus reference TRBV19 and TRBJ1-2, the full variable domain is DGGITQSPKYLFRKEGQNVTLSCEQNLNHDAMYWYRQDPGQGLRLIYYSQIVNDFQKGDIAEGYSVSREKKESFPLTVTSAQKNPTAFYLCASDPRGGRMDYGYTFGSGTRLTVV.

This clonotype was observed many times. The CDR3 DNA reads TGTGCCAGCAGCTTAAGACGGAATAATGAAAAACTGTTTTTT. The encoded protein is CASSLRRNNEKLFF. The chain couples TRBV7-9 to TRBJ1-4; D gene ambiguous. The V end was cut by 2 bases, the J end by 4 bases, with 8 bases between. The CDR3 length is 14 residues. Germline lookup yields CDR1 SEHNR and CDR2 FQNEAQ (reference sequence).

This clonotype was counted many times. This chain connects TRBV9 to TRBJ2-1, with 9 nucleotides matching TRBD2. This CDR3 comprises 15 residues. V shed 0 bases and J 6 bases; nucleotides not matched to a gene: 4. CDR1 is SGDLS, CDR2 YYNGEE, per germline. The CDR3: CASSVGSGSINEQFF. CDR3 nucleotides: TGTGCCAGCAGCGTAGGTAGCGGGAGTATCAATGAGCAGTTCTTC.

This chain uses TRBV4-2 with TRBJ2-7, with unresolved D. V was shortened by 1 base and J by 2 bases, with 15 bases between the two germline ends. Germline CDR1 reads LGHNA; CDR2 reads YNFKEQ. The CDR3 is made up of 16 amino acids. Written as DNA, the CDR3 is TGTGCCAGCAGCCAAGGTCTGGCTAAAGGGACCTACGAGCAGTACTTC. Protein product: CASSQGLAKGTYEQYF.

This clonotype was recorded many times. The rearrangement uses TRBV7-8 and TRBJ1-6; 9 bases line up with TRBD1. CDR1 and CDR2 (germline): SGHVS, FQNEAQ. V lost 1 base to trimming and J lost 10 bases; unmatched junction nucleotides: 5. The CDR3 runs to 15 residues. For the CDR3, the DNA is TGTGCCAGCAGCTTAGGTGGGACAGGGACCTCACCCCTCCACTTT. It yields the protein CASSLGGTGTSPLHF.

The rearrangement joins TRBV5-4 to TRBJ1-6; D is unresolved. Germline assignment: CDR1 SGHNT and CDR2 YYREEE (reference sequence). The CDR3 sequence is 14 residues long. V was shortened by 4 bases and J by 9 bases, with 14 bases between the two germline ends. In DNA, the CDR3 is TGTGCCAGCAGCCCCGGACTGACTGGTTCACCCCTCCACTTT. Amino acids: CASSPGLTGSPLHF.

V is TRBV12-3 or TRBV12-4 and J is TRBJ2-7; 9 positions agree with TRBD1. The length of the CDR3 is 15 residues. V lost 1 base to trimming and J lost 6 bases; unmatched junction nucleotides: 7. The CDR3, as DNA: TGTGCCAGCAGTTTAGTGGGACAGGGTCTGCGCGAGCAGTACTTC. Translated, it gives CASSLVGQGLREQYF.

V usage is TRBV6-1 and J usage is TRBJ1-2; weak D call: TRBD1 (5 bases). Germline assignment: CDR1 MNHNS and CDR2 SASEGT. CDR3 size: 17 residues. Deletions cut 1 base from V and 2 bases from J, with 17 bases between. CDR3 bases: TGTGCCAGCAGTGAAGTTGCAAAGGGACGCACGAACTATGGCTACACCTTC. It specifies CASSEVAKGRTNYGYTF.

This clonotype was counted ten times or more. The rearrangement joins TRBV20-1 to TRBJ1-5, with a possible D match to TRBD1 (6 bases). Germline CDR1 DFQATT, CDR2 SNEGSKA (reference sequence). The V end was cut by 0 bases, the J end by 2 bases, with 14 bases between. This CDR3 is 16 amino acids long. The CDR3 sequence is CSARDRVRGGNQPQHF. The CDR3 nucleotides are TGCAGTGCTAGAGATCGTGTCAGGGGTGGCAATCAGCCCCAGCATTTT.

This clonotype was seen ten or more times. V usage is TRBV4-1 and J usage is TRBJ1-2, with D unclear. The CDR3 length is 18 residues. Per germline, CDR1 MGHRA and CDR2 YSYEKL. V gave up 1 base and J gave up 0 bases, with 18 bases separating them. The CDR3 loop is CASSQGLGSRNTNYGYTF. The DNA of the CDR3 is TGCGCCAGCAGCCAAGGTTTGGGCAGCCGTAATACTAACTATGGCTACACCTTC.

This clonotype was counted between two and nine times. The V gene is TRBV30, the J gene TRBJ1-2; possibly TRBD1 for D (5 bases). Trimming shortened V by 3 bases and J by 6 bases, and 20 bases separated the two germline ends. Per germline, CDR1 GTSNPN and CDR2 SVGIG (reference sequence). This CDR3 contains 15 residues. CDR3 in DNA: TGTGCCTGGAGCATTACCCGGGGGGTTAGTAATGGCTACACCTTC. Translation: CAWSITRGVSNGYTF.

The V gene is TRBV24-1, the J gene TRBJ1-6; D is unclear. The CDR3 has 12 amino acids. The V end was cut by 3 bases, the J end by 12 bases, with 8 bases between. Per germline, CDR1 KGHDR and CDR2 SFDVKD. The CDR3 DNA reads TGTGCCACCAGTGATGTCGGCGAACCCCTCCACTTT. Amino acid sequence: CATSDVGEPLHF.